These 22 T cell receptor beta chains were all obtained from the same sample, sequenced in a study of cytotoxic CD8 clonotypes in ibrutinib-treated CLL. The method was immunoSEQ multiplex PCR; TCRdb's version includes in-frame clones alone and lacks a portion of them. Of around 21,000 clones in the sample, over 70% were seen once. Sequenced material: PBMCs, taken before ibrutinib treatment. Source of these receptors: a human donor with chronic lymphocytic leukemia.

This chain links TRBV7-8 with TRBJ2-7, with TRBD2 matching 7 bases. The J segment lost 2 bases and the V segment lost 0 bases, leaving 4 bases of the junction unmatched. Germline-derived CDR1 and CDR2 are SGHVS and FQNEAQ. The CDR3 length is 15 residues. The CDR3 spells CASSLAASGTYEQYF. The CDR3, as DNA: TGTGCCAGCAGCTTAGCGGCTAGCGGAACCTACGAGCAGTACTTC.

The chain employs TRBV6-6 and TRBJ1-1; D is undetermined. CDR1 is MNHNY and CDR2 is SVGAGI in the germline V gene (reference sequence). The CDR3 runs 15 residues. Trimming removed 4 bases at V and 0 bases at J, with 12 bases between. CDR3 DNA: TGTGCCAGCAGTTTCAAGGTCGGGATGAACACTGAAGCTTTCTTT. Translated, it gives CASSFKVGMNTEAFF.

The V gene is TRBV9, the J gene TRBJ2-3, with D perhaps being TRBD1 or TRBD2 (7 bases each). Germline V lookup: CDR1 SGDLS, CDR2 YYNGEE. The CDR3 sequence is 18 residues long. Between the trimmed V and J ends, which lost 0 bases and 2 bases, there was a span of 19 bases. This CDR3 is CASSVATGRGHNTDTQYF. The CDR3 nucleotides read TGTGCCAGCAGCGTAGCTACAGGGAGGGGGCATAACACAGATACGCAGTATTTT.

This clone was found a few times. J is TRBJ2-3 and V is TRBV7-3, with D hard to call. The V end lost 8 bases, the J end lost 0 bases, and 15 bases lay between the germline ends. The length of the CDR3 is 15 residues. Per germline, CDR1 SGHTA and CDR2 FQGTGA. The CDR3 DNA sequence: TGTGCCAGCTCTGTTCAGCGTTCTAGCACAGATACGCAGTATTTT. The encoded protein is CASSVQRSSTDTQYF.

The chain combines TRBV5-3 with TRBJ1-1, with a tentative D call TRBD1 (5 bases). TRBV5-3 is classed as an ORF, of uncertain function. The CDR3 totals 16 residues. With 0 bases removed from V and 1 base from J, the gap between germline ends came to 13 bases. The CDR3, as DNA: TGTGCCAGAAGCTTGGCGGGGCGGTGGTGGAACACTGAAGCTTTCTTT. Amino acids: CARSLAGRWWNTEAFF.

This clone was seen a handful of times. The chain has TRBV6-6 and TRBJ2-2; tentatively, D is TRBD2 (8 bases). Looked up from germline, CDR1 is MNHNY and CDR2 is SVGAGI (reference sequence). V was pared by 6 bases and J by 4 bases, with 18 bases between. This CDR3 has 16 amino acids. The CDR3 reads CASRAGRGQSTGELFF. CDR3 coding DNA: TGTGCCAGCAGGGCCGGGAGGGGGCAGAGCACCGGGGAGCTGTTTTTT.

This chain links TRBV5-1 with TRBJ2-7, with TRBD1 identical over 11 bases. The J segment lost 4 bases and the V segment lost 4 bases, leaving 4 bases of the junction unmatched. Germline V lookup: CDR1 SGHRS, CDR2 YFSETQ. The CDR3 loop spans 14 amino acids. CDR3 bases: TGCGCCAGCAGCCGGACAGGGGGCATTTACGAGCAGTACTTC. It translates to CASSRTGGIYEQYF. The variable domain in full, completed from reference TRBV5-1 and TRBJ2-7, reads KAGVTQTPRYLIKTRGQQVTLSCSPISGHRSVSWYQQTPGQGLQFLFEYFSETQRNKGNFPGRFSGRQFSNSRSEMNVSTLELGDSALYLCASSRTGGIYEQYFGPGTRLTVT.

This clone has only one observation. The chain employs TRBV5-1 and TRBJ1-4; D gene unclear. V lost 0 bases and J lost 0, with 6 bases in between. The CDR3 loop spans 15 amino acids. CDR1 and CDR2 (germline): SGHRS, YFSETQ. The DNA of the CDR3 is TGCGCCAGCAGCTTGGGGACGTCAACTAATGAAAAACTGTTTTTT. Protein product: CASSLGTSTNEKLFF.

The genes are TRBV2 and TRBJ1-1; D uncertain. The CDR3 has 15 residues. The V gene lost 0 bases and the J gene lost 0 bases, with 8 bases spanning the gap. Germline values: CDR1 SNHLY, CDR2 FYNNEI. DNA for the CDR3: TGTGCCAGCAGTGAAGCGAGGACGGTGAACACTGAAGCTTTCTTT. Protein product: CASSEARTVNTEAFF.

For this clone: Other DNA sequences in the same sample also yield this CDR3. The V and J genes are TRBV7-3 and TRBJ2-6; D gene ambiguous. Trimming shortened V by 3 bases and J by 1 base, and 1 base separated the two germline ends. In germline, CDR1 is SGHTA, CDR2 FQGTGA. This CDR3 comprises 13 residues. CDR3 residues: CASSFSGANVLTF. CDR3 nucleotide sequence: TGTGCCAGCAGCTTTTCTGGGGCCAACGTCCTGACTTTC.

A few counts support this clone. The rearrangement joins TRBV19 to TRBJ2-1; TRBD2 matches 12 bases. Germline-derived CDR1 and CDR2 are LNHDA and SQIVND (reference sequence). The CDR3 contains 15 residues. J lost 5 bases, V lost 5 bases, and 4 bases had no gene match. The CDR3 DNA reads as TGTGCCAGTAGTTTTGGACTAGCGGGGAACAATGAGCAGTTCTTC. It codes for CASSFGLAGNNEQFF.

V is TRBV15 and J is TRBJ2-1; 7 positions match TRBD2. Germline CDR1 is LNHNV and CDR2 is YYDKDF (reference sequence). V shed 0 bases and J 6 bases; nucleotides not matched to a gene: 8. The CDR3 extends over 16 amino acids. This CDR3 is CATSRDAAGDLNEQFF. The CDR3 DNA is TGTGCCACCAGCAGAGATGCGGCGGGAGATCTCAATGAGCAGTTCTTC.

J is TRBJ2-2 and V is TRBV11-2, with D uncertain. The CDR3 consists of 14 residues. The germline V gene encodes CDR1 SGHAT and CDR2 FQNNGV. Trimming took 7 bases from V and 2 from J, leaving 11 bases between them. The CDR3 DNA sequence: TGTGCCAGCACCGCCTCCAGAAACACCGGGGAGCTGTTTTTT. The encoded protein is CASTASRNTGELFF. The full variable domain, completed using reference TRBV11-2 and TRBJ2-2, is EAGVAQSPRYKIIEKRQSVAFWCNPISGHATLYWYQQILGQGPKLLIQFQNNGVVDDSQLPKDRFSAERLKGVDSTLKIQPAKLEDSAVYLCASTASRNTGELFFGEGSRLTVL.

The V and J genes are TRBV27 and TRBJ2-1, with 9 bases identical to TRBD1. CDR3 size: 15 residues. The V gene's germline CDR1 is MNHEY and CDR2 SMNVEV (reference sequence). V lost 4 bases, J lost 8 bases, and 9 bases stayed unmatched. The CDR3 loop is CASSSRDREGDEQFF. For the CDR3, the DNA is TGTGCCAGCAGTTCCCGGGACAGGGAGGGGGATGAGCAGTTCTTC.

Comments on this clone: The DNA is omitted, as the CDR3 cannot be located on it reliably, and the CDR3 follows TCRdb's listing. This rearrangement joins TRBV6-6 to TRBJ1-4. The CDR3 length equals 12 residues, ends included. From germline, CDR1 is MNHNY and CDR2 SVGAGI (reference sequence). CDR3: CASSYFGPELFF.

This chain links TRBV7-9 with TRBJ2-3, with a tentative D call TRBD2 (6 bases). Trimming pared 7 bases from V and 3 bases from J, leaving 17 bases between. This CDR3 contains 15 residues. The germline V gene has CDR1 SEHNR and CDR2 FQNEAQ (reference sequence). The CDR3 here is CASIKAGRGTDTQYF. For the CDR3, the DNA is TGTGCCAGCATCAAGGCGGGACGGGGAACAGATACGCAGTATTTT.

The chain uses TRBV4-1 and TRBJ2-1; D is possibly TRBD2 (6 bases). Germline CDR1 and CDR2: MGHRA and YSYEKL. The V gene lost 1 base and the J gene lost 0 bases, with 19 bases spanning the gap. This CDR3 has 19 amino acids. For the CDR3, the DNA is TGCGCCAGCAGCCAAGGAACGAGATTAGGAGGGAGCTCCTACAATGAGCAGTTCTTC. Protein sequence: CASSQGTRLGGSSYNEQFF.

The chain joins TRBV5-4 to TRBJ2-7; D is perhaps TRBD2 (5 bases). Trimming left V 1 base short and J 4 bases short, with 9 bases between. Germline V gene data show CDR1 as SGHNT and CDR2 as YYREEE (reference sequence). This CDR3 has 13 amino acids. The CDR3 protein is CASSLPGIYEQYF. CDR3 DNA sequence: TGTGCCAGCAGCTTGCCCGGGATATACGAGCAGTACTTC.

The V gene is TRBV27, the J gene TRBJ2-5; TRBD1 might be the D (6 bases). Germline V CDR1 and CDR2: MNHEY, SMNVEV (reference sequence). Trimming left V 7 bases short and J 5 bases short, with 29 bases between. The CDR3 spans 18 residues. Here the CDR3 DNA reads TGTGCCAGCAACCATACCCCAGACAGGTACGATCAAGCCGAGACCCAGTACTTC. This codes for CASNHTPDRYDQAETQYF.

The CDR3 DNA sequence: TGTGCCAGCAGCCCTCTTACGATTCCAACTAATGAAAAACTGTTTTTT. Amino acids: CASSPLTIPTNEKLFF. The genes are TRBV28 and TRBJ1-4; no clear D. CDR3 length equals 16 residues. Trimming cost V 6 bases and J 0 bases, with 14 bases left between them. Germline V lookup: CDR1 MDHEN, CDR2 SYDVKM. Variable domain in full (rest from reference TRBV28 and TRBJ1-4): DVKVTQSSRYLVKRTGEKVFLECVQDMDHENMFWYRQDPGLGLRLIYFSYDVKMKEKGDIPEGYSVSREKKERFSLILESASTNQTSMYLCASSPLTIPTNEKLFFGSGTQLSVL.

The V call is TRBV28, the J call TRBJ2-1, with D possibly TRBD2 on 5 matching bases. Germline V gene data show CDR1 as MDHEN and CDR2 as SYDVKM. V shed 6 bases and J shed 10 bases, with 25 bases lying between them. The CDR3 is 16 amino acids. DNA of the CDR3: TGTGCCAGCAGCCCTACCCTCCGCCGTGCGGGCAGAGAGCAGTTCTTC. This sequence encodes CASSPTLRRAGREQFF.

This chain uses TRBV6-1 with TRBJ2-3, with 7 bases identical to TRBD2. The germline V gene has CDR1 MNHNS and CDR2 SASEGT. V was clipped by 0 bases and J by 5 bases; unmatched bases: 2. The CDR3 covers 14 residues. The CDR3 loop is CASSEAVAGDTQYF. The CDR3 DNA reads TGTGCCAGCAGTGAAGCGGTAGCGGGAGATACGCAGTATTTT.